The clone carrying this T cell receptor beta chain was recorded many times. The assay was immunoSEQ multiplex PCR, and TCRdb's table has in-frame clones only and misses some. Altogether about 3,200 clones are present, 24% being singletons, with the ten largest covering about 19%. There are 13 residues in the CDR3. Trimming shortened V by 10 bases and J by 4 bases, and 14 bases separated the two germline ends. Germline V CDR1 and CDR2: MNHGY, SAAAGT. The data were obtained in a study of T cells in localized non-small cell lung cancer. The sample was lung tumor tissue, taken before any cancer treatment. The gene calls are TRBV6-8 and TRBJ1-5, with unresolved D. The source is a man between 35 and 75 years old with stage I lung adenocarcinoma. This chain's CDR3 is CATRLSENQPQHF. CDR3 coding DNA: TGTGCCACCCGGCTCTCCGAAAATCAGCCCCAGCATTTT.